A selection of T cell receptor beta chains follows, all from one sample in a study of radiotherapy plus CTLA-4 blockade in lung cancer. Assay: immunoSEQ multiplex PCR; the TCRdb copy retains only in-frame clones and omits some. The data contain 75,000 to 100,000 clones, roughly 88% of them seen just once; the ten biggest clones take up under 5.5%. The material sequenced was peripheral blood, taken from a patient treated with radiotherapy plus ipilimumab. The receptors here all came from a human donor with non-small cell lung cancer that progressed on radiotherapy plus ipilimumab. CDR3s include the opening cysteine and the closing phenylalanine or tryptophan. A D gene is named only where the DNA matches it firmly. The size entry is marked missing in some rows and otherwise reads once, few, many or a size class.

cdr3_aa cdr3_nt j_call clone_size v_call d_call cdr3_length
CASSPLLGQANTEAFF TGTGCCAGCTCACCCCTCCTCGGACAGGCGAACACTGAAGCTTTCTTT TRBJ1-1 . TRBV18 TRBD1 16
CASSLPGTFNEQFF TGCGCCAGCAGCCTACCCGGGACTTTCAATGAGCAGTTCTTC TRBJ2-1 once TRBV5-1 . 14
CATSRDPGGVYEQYF TGTGCCACCAGCAGAGATCCGGGAGGGGTCTACGAGCAGTACTTC TRBJ2-7 . TRBV15 TRBD2 15
CASNRGLDTQYF TGTGCCAGCAATAGGGGCCTAGATACGCAGTATTTT TRBJ2-3 few TRBV2 . 12
CASSLGQGAQTAEQYF TGTGCCAGCAGCTTAGGGCAGGGGGCTCAAACTGCCGAGCAGTACTTC TRBJ2-7 . TRBV7-9 TRBD1 16
CARSFSPPANEQFF TGTGCCAGAAGCTTCTCCCCCCCGGCAAATGAGCAGTTCTTC TRBJ2-1 few TRBV5-3 . 14
CASSLYRGNPYNEQFF TGTGCCAGCAGTTTATATCGCGGGAATCCCTACAATGAGCAGTTCTTC TRBJ2-1 . TRBV28 . 16
CSVDPPGRQETQYF TGCAGCGTTGACCCCCCCGGGAGGCAAGAGACCCAGTACTTC TRBJ2-5 . TRBV29-1 TRBD2 14
CASSDSFLTGTSGYEQYF TGCGCCAGCAGTGACTCCTTCTTAACCGGGACTAGCGGATACGAGCAGTACTTC TRBJ2-7 . TRBV10-1 TRBD2 18
CASSVATGVEGLSTGELFF TGTGCCAGCAGCGTAGCTACGGGAGTCGAGGGACTTTCCACCGGGGAGCTGTTTTTT TRBJ2-2 . TRBV9 . 19
CASSPYDGYNQPQHF TGTGCCAGCTCACCGTACGACGGGTACAATCAGCCCCAGCATTTT TRBJ1-5 . TRBV18 . 15
CASSARQGANTDTQYF TGTGCCAGCAGCGCCCGACAGGGGGCGAACACAGATACGCAGTATTTT TRBJ2-3 . TRBV9 TRBD1 16
CSVTGQWGTDTQYF TGCAGCGTTACCGGACAGTGGGGCACAGATACGCAGTATTTT TRBJ2-3 . TRBV29-1 . 14
CASSEARELEQFF TGTGCCAGCAGTGAAGCGCGAGAACTTGAGCAGTTCTTC TRBJ2-1 . TRBV2 . 13
CASSASVPRIQETQYF TGTGCCAGCAGTGCCTCCGTTCCCCGGATACAAGAGACCCAGTACTTC TRBJ2-5 . TRBV6-1 . 16
CASSFEGGYTEAFF TGTGCCAGCAGCTTTGAAGGGGGCTACACTGAAGCTTTCTTT TRBJ1-1 . TRBV11-3 TRBD1 14
CASRYSGFAGNSQLFF TGTGCCAGCAGGTACAGCGGCTTTGCGGGCAATTCACAGCTGTTTTTT TRBJ2-2 . TRBV6-4 . 16
CASIAGGVPYEQYF TGTGCCAGCATAGCGGGAGGGGTCCCCTACGAGCAGTACTTC TRBJ2-7 . TRBV2 TRBD2 14
CASSSRGREQYF TGTGCCAGCAGCTCGAGAGGGCGGGAGCAGTACTTC TRBJ2-7 once TRBV5-4 . 12
CATKRQEGFGTEAFF TGTGCCACAAAACGACAGGAGGGGTTCGGTACTGAAGCTTTCTTT TRBJ1-1 . TRBV11-3 . 15
CATSTGTGGTEAFF TGCGCCACCTCCACCGGGACAGGGGGCACTGAAGCTTTCTTT TRBJ1-1 . TRBV5-1 TRBD1 14
CASANSGALAKNIQYF TGTGCTAGTGCCAACTCAGGGGCCTTAGCCAAAAACATTCAGTACTTC TRBJ2-4 once TRBV12-5 . 16